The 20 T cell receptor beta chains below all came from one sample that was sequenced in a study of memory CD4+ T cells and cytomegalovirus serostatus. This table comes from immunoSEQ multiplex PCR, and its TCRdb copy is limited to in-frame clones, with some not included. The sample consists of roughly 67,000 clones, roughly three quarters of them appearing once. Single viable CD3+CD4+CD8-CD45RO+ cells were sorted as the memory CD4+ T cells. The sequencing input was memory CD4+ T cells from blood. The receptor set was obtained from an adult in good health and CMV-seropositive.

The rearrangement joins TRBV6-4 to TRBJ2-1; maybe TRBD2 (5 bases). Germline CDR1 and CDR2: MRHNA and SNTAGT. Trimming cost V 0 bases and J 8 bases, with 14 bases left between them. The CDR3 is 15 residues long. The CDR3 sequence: CASSDSGDPRDEQFF. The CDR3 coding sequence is TGTGCCAGCAGTGACTCCGGTGACCCGAGGGATGAGCAGTTCTTC.

CDR3 sequence reads: CATSKRQGVTDTQYF. CDR3 sequence (DNA): TGTGCCACCAGCAAGAGACAGGGGGTAACAGATACGCAGTATTTT. The rearrangement uses TRBV15 and TRBJ2-3; 9 bases line up with TRBD1. Per germline, CDR1 LNHNV and CDR2 YYDKDF (reference sequence). The ends lost 4 bases at V and 3 bases at J; junction bases unmatched: 5. This CDR3 contains 15 residues.

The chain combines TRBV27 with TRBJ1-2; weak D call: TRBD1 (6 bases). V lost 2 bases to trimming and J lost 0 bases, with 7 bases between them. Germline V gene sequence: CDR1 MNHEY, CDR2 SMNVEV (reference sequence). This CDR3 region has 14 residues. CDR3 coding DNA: TGTGCCAGCAGTTTAAACAGGGCTAACTATGGCTACACCTTC. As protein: CASSLNRANYGYTF.

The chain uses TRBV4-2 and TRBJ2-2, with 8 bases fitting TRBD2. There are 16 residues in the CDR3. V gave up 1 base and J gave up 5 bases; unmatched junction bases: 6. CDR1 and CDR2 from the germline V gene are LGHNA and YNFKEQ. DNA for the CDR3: TGTGCCAGCAGCCAAGTTCGTGCTAGCGGGACCGGGGAGCTGTTTTTT. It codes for CASSQVRASGTGELFF.

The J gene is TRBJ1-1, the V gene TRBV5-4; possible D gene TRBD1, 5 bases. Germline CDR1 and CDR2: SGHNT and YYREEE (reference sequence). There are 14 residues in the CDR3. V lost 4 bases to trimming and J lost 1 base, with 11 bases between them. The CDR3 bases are TGTGCCAGCAGCCCTCCGGGGGGGAACACTGAAGCTTTCTTT. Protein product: CASSPPGGNTEAFF.

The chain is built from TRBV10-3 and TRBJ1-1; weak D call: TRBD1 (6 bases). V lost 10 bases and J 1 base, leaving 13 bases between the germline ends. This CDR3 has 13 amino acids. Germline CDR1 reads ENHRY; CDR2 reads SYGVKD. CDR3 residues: CANSGTQNTEAFF. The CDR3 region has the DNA TGTGCCAACTCCGGGACACAGAACACTGAAGCTTTCTTT.

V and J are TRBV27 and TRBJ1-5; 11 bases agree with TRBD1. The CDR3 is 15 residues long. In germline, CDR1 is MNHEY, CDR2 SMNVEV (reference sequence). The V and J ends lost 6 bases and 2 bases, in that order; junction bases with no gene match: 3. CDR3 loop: CASRRGQGGNQPQHF. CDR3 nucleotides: TGTGCCAGCAGAAGGGGACAGGGGGGCAATCAGCCCCAGCATTTT.

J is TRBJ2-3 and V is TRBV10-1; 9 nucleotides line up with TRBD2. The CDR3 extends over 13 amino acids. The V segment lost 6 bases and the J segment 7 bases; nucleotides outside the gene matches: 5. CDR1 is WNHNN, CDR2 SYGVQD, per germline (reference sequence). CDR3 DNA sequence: TGCGCCAGCAGCTCTAGCGGGGTCCATACGCAGTATTTT. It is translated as CASSSSGVHTQYF.

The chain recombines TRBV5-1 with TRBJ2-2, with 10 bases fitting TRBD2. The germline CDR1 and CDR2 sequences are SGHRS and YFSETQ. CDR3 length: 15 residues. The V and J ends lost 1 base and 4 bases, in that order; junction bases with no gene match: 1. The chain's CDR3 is CASSLSGRGTGELFF. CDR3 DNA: TGCGCCAGCAGCTTGAGCGGGAGGGGCACCGGGGAGCTGTTTTTT.

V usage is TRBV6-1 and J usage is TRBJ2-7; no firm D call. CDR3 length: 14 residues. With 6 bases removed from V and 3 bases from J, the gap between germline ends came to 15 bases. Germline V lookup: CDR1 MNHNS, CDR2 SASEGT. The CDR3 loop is CASRERATRYEQYF. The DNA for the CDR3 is TGTGCCAGCAGGGAGAGAGCGACCCGCTACGAGCAGTACTTC.

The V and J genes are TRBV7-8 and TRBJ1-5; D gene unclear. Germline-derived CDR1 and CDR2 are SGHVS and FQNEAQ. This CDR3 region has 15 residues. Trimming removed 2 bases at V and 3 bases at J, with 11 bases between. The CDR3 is CASSLSGSDNQPQHF. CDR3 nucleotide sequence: TGTGCCAGCAGCTTATCTGGCAGCGACAATCAGCCCCAGCATTTT.

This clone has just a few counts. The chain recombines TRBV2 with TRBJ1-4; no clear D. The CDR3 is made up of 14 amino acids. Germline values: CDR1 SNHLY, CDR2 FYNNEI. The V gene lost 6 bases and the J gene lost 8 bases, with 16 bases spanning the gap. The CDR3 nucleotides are TGTGCCAGCAGGCGGGCACCCTCGGAAGAAAAACTGTTTTTT. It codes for CASRRAPSEEKLFF.

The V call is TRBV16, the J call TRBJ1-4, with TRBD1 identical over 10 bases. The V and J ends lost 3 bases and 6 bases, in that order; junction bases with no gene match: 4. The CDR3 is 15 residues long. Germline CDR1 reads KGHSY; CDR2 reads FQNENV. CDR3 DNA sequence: TGTGCCAGCAGCCACGCCGGGACAGGGGATGAAAAACTGTTTTTT. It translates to CASSHAGTGDEKLFF.

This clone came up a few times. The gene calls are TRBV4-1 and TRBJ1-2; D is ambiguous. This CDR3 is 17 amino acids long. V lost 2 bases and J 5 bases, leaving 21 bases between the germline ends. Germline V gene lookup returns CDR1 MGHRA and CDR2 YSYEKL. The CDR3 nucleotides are TGCGCCAGCAGCCAATGGGTACAAGAATCCTTCGGGTATGGCTACACCTTC. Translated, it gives CASSQWVQESFGYGYTF.

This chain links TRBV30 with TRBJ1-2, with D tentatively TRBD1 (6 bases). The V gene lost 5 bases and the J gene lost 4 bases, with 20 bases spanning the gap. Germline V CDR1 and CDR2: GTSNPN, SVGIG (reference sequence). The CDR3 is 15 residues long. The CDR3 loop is CAWGQNPGAGYGYTF. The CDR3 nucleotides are TGTGCCTGGGGGCAAAATCCAGGGGCGGGCTATGGCTACACCTTC.

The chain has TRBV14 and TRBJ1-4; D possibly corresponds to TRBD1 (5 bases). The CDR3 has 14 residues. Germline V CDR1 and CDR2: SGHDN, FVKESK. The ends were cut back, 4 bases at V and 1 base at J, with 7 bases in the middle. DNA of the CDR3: TGTGCCAGCAGCCCGACAGTAACTAATGAAAAACTGTTTTTT. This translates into CASSPTVTNEKLFF.

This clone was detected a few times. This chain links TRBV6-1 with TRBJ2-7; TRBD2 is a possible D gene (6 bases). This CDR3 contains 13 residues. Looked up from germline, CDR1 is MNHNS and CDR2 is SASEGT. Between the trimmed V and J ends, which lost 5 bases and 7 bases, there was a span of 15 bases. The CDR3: CASSPRGYSEQYF. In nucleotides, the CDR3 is TGTGCCAGCAGTCCCCGGGGGTATTCGGAGCAGTACTTC.

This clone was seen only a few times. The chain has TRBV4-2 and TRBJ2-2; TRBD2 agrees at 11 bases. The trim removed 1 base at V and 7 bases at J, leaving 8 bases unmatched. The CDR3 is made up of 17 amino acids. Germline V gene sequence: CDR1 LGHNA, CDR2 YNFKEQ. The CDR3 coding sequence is TGTGCCAGCAGCCAAGGGCTAGCGGGAGGATCAGGCGGGGAGCTGTTTTTT. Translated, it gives CASSQGLAGGSGGELFF.

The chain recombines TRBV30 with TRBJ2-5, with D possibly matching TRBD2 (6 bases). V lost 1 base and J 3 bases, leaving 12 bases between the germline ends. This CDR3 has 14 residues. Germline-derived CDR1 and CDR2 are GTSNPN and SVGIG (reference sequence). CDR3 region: CAWSGREREETQYF. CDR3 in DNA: TGTGCCTGGAGTGGGCGGGAAAGGGAAGAGACCCAGTACTTC.

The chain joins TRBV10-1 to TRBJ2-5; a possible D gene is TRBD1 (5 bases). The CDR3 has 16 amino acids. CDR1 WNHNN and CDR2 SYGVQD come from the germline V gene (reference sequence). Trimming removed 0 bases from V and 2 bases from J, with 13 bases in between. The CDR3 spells CASSESRRGRQETQYF. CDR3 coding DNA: TGCGCCAGCAGTGAGTCGAGAAGGGGTCGACAAGAGACCCAGTACTTC.